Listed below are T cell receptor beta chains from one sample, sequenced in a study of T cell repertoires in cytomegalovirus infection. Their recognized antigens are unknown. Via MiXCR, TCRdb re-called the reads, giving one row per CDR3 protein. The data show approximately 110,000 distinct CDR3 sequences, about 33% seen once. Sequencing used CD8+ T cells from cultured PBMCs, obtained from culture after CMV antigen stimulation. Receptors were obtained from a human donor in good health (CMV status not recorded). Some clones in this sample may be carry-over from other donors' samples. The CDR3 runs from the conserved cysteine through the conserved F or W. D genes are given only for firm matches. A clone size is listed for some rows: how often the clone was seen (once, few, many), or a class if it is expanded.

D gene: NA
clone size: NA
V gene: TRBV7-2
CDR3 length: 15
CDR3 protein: CASSLRRGGGTEAFF

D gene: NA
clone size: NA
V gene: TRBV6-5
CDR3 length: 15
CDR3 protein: CASSYGGGGVNEQFF

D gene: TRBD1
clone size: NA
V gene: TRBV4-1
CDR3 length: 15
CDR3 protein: CASSPGTGGFNEQFF

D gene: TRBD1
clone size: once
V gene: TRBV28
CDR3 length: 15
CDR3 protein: CASSLSDRGGDGHTF

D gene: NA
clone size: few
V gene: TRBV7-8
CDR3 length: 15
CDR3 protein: CASSLSGRGTYEQYF

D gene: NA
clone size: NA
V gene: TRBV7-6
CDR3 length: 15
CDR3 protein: CASSSPGDKNTEAFF

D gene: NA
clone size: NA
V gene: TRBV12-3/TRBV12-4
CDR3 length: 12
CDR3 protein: CASSEGLSGYTF

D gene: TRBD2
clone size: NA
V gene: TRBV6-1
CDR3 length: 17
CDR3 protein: CASRLTSGGASRETQYF

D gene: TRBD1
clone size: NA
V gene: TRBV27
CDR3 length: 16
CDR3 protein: CASSLSGTGGFYEQYF

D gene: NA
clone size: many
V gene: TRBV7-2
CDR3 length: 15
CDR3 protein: CASSLVLSTSYEQYF

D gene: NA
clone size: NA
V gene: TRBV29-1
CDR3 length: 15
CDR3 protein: CSVEQETRLPETQYF

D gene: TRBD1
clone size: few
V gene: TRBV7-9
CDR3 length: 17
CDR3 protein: CASSPPGQGLGSGELFF

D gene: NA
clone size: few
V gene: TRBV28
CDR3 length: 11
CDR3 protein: CAGGSNYGYTF

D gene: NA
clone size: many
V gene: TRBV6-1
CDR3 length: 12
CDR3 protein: CASSEQYTEAFF

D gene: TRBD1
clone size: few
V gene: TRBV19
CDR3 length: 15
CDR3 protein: CASSMRQGAGNEQFF

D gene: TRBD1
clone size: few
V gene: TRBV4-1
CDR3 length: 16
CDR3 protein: CASSQDRGTGETEAFF

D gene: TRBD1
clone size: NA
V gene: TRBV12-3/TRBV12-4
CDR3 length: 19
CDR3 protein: CASRPATGGSMVVPDTQYF

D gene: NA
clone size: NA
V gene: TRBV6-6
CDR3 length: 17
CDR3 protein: CASSYSFDGPSGNTIYF

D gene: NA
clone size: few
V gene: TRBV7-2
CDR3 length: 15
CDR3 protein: CASSLAFGGPNEQFF

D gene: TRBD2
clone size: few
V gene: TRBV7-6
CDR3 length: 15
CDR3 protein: CASSVTSGGAGEQFF

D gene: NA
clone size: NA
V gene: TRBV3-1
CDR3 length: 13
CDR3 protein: CASISRWGNGYTF

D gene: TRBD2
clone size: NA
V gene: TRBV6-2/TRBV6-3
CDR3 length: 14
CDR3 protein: CASSGLAIYNEQFF

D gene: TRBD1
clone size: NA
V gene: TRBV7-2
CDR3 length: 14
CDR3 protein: CASSKRTGNYEQYF

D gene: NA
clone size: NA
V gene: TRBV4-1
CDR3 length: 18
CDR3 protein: CASSQDLWQGKGNQPQHF

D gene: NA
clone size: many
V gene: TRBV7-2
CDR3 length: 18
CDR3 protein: CASSSLAGHFSGANVLTF

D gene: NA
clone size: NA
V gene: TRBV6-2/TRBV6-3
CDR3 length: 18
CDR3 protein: CASSYNPPRDTGTDTQYF

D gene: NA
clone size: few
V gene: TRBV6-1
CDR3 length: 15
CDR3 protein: CASSEWRGGNQPQHF

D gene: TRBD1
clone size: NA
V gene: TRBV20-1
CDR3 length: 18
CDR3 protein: CSARNLDRASSYNSPLHF

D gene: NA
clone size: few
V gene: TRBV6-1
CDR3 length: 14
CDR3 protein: CASSESSGVGPQHF

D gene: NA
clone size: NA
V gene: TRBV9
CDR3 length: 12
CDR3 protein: CASSADRYGYTF

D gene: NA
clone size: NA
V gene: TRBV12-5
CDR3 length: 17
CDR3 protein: CASGLDLGRRGTGELFF

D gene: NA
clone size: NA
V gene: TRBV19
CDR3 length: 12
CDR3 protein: CASQYGNTEAFF

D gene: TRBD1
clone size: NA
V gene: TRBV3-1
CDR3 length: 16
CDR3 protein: CASSQVGRGSTDTQYF

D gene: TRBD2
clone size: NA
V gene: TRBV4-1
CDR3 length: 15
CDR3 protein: CASTISGGAVDTQYF

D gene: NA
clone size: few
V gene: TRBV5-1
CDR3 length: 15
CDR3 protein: CASSFPVDNQETQYF

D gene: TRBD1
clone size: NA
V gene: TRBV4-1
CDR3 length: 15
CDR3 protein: CASSQDRDSSKGYTF

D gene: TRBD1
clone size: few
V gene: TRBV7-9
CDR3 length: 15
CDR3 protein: CASSIGTGEYNEQFF

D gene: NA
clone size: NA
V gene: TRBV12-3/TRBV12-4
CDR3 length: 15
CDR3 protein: CASTALPARPDTQYF

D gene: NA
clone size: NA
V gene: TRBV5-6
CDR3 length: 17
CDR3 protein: CASSMGIVEGSYNEQFF

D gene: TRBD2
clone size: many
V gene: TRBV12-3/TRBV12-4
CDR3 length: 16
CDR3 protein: CASIQRGGLGTDTQYF

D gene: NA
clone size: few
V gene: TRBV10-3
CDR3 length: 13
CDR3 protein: CAISEAGTDTQYF

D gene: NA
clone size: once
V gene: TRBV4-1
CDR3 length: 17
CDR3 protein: CASSPRHFEKDNQPQHF

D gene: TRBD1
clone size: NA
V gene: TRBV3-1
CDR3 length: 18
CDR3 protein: CASSPPGRQGVWTDTQYF

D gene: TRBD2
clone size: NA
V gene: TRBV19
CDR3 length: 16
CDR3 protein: CASSTRPAGGTDTQYF

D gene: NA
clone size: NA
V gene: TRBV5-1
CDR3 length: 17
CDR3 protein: CASSLFWAESSYNEQFF

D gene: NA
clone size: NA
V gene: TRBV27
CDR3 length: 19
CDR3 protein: CASSKNPYVPGSGANVLTF

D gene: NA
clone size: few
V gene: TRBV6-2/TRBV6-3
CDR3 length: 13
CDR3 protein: CASENRGRGEQYF

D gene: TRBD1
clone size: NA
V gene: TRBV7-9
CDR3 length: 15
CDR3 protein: CASSSPPGGTGELFF

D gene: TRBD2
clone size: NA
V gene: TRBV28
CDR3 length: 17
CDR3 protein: CASSLPPSGGPTDTQYF

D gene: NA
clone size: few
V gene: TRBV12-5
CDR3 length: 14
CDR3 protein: CASGLGGGNQPQHF

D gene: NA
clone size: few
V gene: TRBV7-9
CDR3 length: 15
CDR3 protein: CASSLPLGASYEQYF

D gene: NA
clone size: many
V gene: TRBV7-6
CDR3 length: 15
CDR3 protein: CASSRRWGYNEKLFF

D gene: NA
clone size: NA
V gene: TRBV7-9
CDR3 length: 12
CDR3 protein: CASSLLSQEAFF

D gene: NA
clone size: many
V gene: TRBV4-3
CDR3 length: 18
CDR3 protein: CASSQDMPGGYRAEKLFF

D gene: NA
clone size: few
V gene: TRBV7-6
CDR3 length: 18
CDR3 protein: CASSSSAKPRGEGEKLFF